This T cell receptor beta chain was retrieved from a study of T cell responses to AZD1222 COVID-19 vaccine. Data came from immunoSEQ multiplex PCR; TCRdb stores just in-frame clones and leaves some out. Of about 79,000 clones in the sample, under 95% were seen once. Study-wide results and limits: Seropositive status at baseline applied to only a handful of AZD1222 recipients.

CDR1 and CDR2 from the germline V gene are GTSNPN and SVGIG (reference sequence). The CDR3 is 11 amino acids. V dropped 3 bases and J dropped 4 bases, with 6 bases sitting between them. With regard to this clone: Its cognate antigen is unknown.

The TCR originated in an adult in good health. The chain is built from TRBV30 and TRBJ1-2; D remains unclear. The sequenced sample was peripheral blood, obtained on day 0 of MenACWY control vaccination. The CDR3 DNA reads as TGTGCCTGGAGCGGTATCTATGGCTACACCTTC. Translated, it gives CAWSGIYGYTF.